The clone carrying this T cell receptor (beta chain) was counted once. Its antigen is not identified. This entry is derived from a study of T cell responses to AZD1222 COVID-19 vaccine. Looking at the study overall: Pooled samples include second doses given at about 4 or 12 weeks.

The protocol was immunoSEQ multiplex PCR, while the TCRdb copy is restricted to in-frame clones and leaves out a portion. The sample records roughly 100,000 clones, 92% being singletons. This CDR3 region has 15 residues. Germline lookup yields CDR1 MDHEN and CDR2 SYDVKM. The ends lost 7 bases at V and 2 bases at J; junction bases unmatched: 5. Study findings and constraints: Spike-specific TCR repertoires showed rising breadth and depth after two AZD1222 doses. Most donors were white British and more were female, and clonal diversity was possibly underestimated.

The origin of this receptor is an adult in good health. The source material was peripheral blood, sampled on day 0 of AZD1222 vaccination. V gene TRBV28 combines with J gene TRBJ2-7, with TRBD2 matching 13 bases. CDR3 nucleotide sequence: TGTGCCAGCACCATAGGACTAGCGGGAGCCTACGAGCAGTACTTC. The encoded protein is CASTIGLAGAYEQYF.